The TCR beta chain described here comes from a study of blood T cell repertoires in COVID-19 (dated by TCRdb to the early 2020s). Context from the whole study: The collaborator samples originated in the United States, Italy and Spain and spanned the acute and convalescent phases of COVID-19. The material from the prospective study consisted of cDNA or gDNA derived from T cells, B-cell-depleted T cells, or PBMCs. The dataset comprised deeply sampled blood TCRbeta repertoires from subjects exposed to, actively infected with, or recovered from COVID-19. The repertoires were made available in a free public database intended to serve as a resource for research on the immune response to SARS-CoV-2. The samples were drawn from the first 160 participants of the ongoing ImmuneRACE study and from 950 to 1,500 subjects provided by 6 global collaborators. A de-identified subject ID, COVID-19 status, age in years and sex were almost always included in the sample metadata. Where available, HLA class I and class II types were taken from metadata supplied by the sample provider and were not determined by assay-based typing.

The immunoSEQ Assay, a bias-controlled multiplex PCR, was used to amplify TCRbeta CDR3 regions from genomic DNA. Turning to the authors' computational methods: Nucleated cell counts per sample were estimated from amplification of reference gene primers within the assay. To quantify the absolute abundance of each unique TCRbeta CDR3 rearrangement, sequence reads were collapsed and filtered. For each sample, productive Simpson clonality was calculated by taking the square root of Simpson's diversity index across productive rearrangements. Imported from immuneACCESS, the table was reduced by TCRdb to in-frame sequences with V and J called. These copies leave out some clones; in studies compared against another copy, an unresolved V gene accounts for under half, and the cause of the remainder is not known. V, J and clone size are those of that table, while D and trimming were read from the DNA. This sample holds under 120,000 clones; roughly nine tenths were observed only once. About 34% of the sample rests with the top ten.

A word on this clone: Its recognized antigen is unknown. No much larger clonotype is one base removed from it; base qualities were not supplied.

Whole blood was collected in K2EDTA tubes by collaborating institutions according to the institutions' own protocols. Collaborator samples were shipped for TCRbeta analysis as frozen whole blood, isolated PBMCs, or DNA extracted from either sample type. Broad study findings and their caveats: The amount of clinical and demographic metadata varied by source and participant and was provided uncurated.

V is cut back by 4 bases and J by 1 base, with 9 bases in the junction unmatched. CDR1 and CDR2, per the germline V gene, are SQVTM and ANQGSEA. From its cysteine to its phenylalanine, the CDR3 spans 15 amino acids. The read is trimmed to its CDR3 DNA, 45 bases read in frame from base 1. This clonotype was obtained from a woman older than 75 with acute or convalescent COVID-19. Sequencing was done on a sample of peripheral blood. The chain joins TRBV29-1 to TRBJ1-2, with 7 central nucleotides matching TRBD1. This receptor has the CDR3 CSVAPGSGGNYGYTF. The DNA sequence is given as TGCAGCGTTGCCCCTGGGTCAGGGGGTAACTATGGCTACACCTTC.